These T cell receptor beta chains were read from a single sample in a study of T cell repertoires in cytomegalovirus infection. TCRdb independently ran MiXCR on the reads; one entry per CDR3 protein. The sample records about 180,000 distinct CDR3 sequences, approximately 14% being singletons. Sequenced material: PBMCs. These receptors came from a human donor in good health (CMV status not recorded). Some clones in this sample may be carry-over from other donors' samples. The CDR3 runs from the conserved cysteine through the conserved F or W. Fields, in order: clone size, V gene, CDR3 length, J gene, D gene, CDR3 protein, CDR3 DNA. The D gene is left open where the match is weak. Only some rows state a clone size, as once, few, many or a class for expanded clones.

>few|TRBV24-1|15|TRBJ2-1|.
CATSDPVSSYNEQFF
TGTGCCACCAGTGACCCAGTGAGCTCCTACAATGAGCAGTTCTTC
>.|TRBV12-3/TRBV12-4|13|TRBJ1-1|.
CASSWPGTTEAFF
TGTGCCAGCAGTTGGCCCGGGACAACTGAAGCTTTCTTT
>.|TRBV20-1|11|TRBJ2-7|.
CSASLAYEQYF
TGCAGTGCTAGTCTAGCTTACGAGCAGTACTTC
>few|TRBV28|15|TRBJ2-3|.
CASSLYGRGTDTQYF
TGTGCCAGCAGTTTGTACGGGAGAGGTACAGATACGCAGTATTTT
>few|TRBV5-5|15|TRBJ2-1|.
CASSSGERFYNEQFF
TGTGCCAGCAGCTCAGGCGAGCGGTTTTACAATGAGCAGTTCTTC
>many|TRBV6-2/TRBV6-3|14|TRBJ1-5|.
CASSYVGSSEPQHF
TGTGCCAGCAGTTACGTCGGTTCATCTGAGCCCCAGCATTTT
>few|TRBV6-6|17|TRBJ1-5|TRBD1
CASSYSNPGQRYQPQHF
TGTGCCAGCAGTTACTCCAATCCGGGACAGAGATATCAGCCCCAGCATTTT
>many|TRBV7-9|14|TRBJ2-7|.
CASSRPGDKQEQYF
TGTGCCAGCAGCCGACCGGGGGACAAGCAAGAGCAGTACTTC
>.|TRBV11-2|14|TRBJ1-1|.
CASSLEGVRTEAFF
TGTGCCAGCAGCTTAGAAGGCGTTAGGACTGAAGCTTTCTTT
>many|TRBV6-1|17|TRBJ2-1|TRBD2
CASIPPGGGGRGDEQFF
TGTGCCAGCATTCCCCCAGGCGGGGGCGGGAGGGGGGATGAGCAGTTCTTC
>few|TRBV11-2|17|TRBJ2-3|TRBD2
CASSRGTSGAHTDTQYF
TGTGCCAGCAGCCGAGGGACTAGCGGGGCACACACAGATACGCAGTATTTT
>many|TRBV12-3/TRBV12-4|12|TRBJ1-1|.
CATSRGNTEAFF
TGTGCCACCTCGAGGGGTAACACTGAAGCTTTCTTT
>.|TRBV18|16|TRBJ2-2|.
CASSPPRGGNTGELFF
TGTGCCAGCTCACCACCGCGGGGCGGGAACACCGGGGAGCTGTTTTTT
>few|TRBV18|13|TRBJ1-1|.
CASSPDRHAEAFF
TGTGCCAGCTCACCGGATAGACACGCTGAAGCTTTCTTT
>.|TRBV20-1|13|TRBJ1-1|TRBD1
CSANSGGRTEAFF
TGCAGTGCAAACTCAGGGGGCCGCACTGAAGCTTTCTTT
>many|TRBV27|12|TRBJ2-4|.
CASSGLGGIQYF
TGTGCCAGCAGCGGGCTAGGGGGCATTCAGTACTTC
>many|TRBV24-1|14|TRBJ2-5|.
CATSDSTIQETQYF
TGTGCCACCAGTGATTCCACGATCCAAGAGACCCAGTACTTC
>few|TRBV14|14|TRBJ2-5|.
CASSLRTVQETQYF
TGTGCCAGCAGCCTCCGGACAGTCCAAGAGACCCAGTACTTC
>many|TRBV7-2|16|TRBJ1-5|TRBD1
CASSSTGGLSNQPQHF
TGTGCCAGCAGCTCAACAGGGGGCCTAAGCAATCAGCCCCAGCATTTT
>many|TRBV6-1|18|TRBJ1-2|.
CASSENIPDRYAGYGYTF
TGTGCCAGCAGTGAAAACATTCCGGACCGATATGCGGGGTATGGCTACACCTTC
>.|TRBV28|15|TRBJ1-6|.
CASSQKTGVGSPLHF
TGTGCCAGCAGTCAGAAGACGGGGGTCGGGTCACCCCTCCACTTT
>few|TRBV20-1|16|TRBJ2-6|.
CSAIPVSASGANVLTF
TGCAGTGCTATCCCCGTCAGCGCCTCTGGGGCCAACGTCCTGACTTTC
>many|TRBV7-9|16|TRBJ2-4|TRBD1
CASSRPDRGEENIQYF
TGTGCCAGCAGCCGCCCGGACAGGGGAGAGGAAAACATTCAGTACTTC
>.|TRBV5-1|15|TRBJ1-6|TRBD1
CASSSPGQGTAPLHF
TGCGCCAGCAGCTCACCGGGACAGGGTACGGCACCCCTCCACTTT
>.|TRBV29-1|14|TRBJ2-6|.
CSVRQVSGANVLTF
TGCAGCGTTAGACAGGTCTCTGGGGCCAACGTCCTGACTTTC
>many|TRBV7-2|16|TRBJ2-1|TRBD2
CASSRTSGSSYNEQFF
TGTGCCAGCAGCAGAACTAGCGGGAGTTCCTACAATGAGCAGTTCTTC